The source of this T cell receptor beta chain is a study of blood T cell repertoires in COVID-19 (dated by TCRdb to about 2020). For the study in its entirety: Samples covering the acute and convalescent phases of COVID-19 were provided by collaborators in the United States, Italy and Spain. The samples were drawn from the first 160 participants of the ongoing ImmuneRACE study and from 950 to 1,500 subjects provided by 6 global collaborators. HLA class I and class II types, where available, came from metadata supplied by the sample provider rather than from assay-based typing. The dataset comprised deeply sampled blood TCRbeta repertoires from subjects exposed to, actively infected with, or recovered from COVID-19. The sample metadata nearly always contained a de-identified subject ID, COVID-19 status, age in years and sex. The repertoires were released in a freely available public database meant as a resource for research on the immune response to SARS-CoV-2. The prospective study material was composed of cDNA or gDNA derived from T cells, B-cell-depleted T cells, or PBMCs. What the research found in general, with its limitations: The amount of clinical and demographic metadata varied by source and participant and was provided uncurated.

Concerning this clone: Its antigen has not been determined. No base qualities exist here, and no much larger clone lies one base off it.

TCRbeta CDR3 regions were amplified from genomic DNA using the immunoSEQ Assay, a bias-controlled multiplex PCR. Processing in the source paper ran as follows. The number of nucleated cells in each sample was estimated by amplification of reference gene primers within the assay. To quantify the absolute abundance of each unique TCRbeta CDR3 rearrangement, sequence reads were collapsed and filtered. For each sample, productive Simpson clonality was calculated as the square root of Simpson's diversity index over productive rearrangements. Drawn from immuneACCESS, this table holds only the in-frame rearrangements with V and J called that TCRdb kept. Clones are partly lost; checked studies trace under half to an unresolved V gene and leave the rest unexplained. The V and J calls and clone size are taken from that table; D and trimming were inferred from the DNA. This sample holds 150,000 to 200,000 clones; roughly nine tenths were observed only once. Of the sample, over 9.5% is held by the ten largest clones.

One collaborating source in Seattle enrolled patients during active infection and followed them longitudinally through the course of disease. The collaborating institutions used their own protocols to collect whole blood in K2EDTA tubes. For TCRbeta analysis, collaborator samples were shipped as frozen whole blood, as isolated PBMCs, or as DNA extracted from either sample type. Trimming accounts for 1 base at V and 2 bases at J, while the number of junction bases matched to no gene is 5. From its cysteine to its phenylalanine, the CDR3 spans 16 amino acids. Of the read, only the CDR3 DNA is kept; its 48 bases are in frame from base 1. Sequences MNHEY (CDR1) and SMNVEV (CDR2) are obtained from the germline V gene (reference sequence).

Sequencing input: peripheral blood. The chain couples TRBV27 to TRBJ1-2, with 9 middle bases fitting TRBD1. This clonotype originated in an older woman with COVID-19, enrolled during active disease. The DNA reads TGTGCCAGCAGTTTATTAACAGGGGGCCGGAACTATGGCTACACCTTC. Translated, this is CASSLLTGGRNYGYTF.